This T cell receptor (beta chain) was profiled in a study of regulatory T cells in long-lasting Graves disease. Libraries of TCR beta came from iRepertoire HTBI primers plus Arm-PCR of CDR3 regions. One entry per CDR3 protein results from TCRdb running MiXCR on the multiplex PCR reads. The sample shows 450,000 to 600,000 distinct CDR3 sequences, about 13% of them seen only once. About this clonotype itself: Being one base from a much bigger clone, this may be a read error.

Time point specified: newly diagnosed GD, antithyroid drugs for less than 3 months. Construction of the TCR library relied on RNA isolated from PBMCs. CDR3 length: 15 residues. The sample also formed part of further work on T cells in Graves' hyperthyroidism and ophthalmopathy. From that second work: Expanded thyroid clonotypes (above 0.001) were mostly also found in blood.

The genes are TRBV12-3 or TRBV12-4 and TRBJ2-3; D is possibly TRBD2 (6 bases). This sequence originates from a man in his thirties or forties with Graves disease. This sample comprised peripheral blood mononuclear cells (PBMCs), obtained at new diagnosis, from a patient treated with antithyroid drugs. CDR3 residues: CAGSPVEGSTDTQYF. CDR3 coding DNA: TGTGCCGGCAGCCCTGTGGAGGGGTCCACAGATACGCAGTATTTT.